This T cell receptor (beta chain) was captured in a study of T cell changes during pregnancy in multiple sclerosis. Assay: immunoSEQ multiplex PCR; the TCRdb copy retains only in-frame clones and omits some. Altogether tens of thousands of clones are present, about 92% being singletons, with the ten largest covering around 2%. CDR1 and CDR2 from the germline V gene are ENHRY and SYGVKD. This CDR3 contains 16 residues. The germline V and J ends were trimmed by 3 bases and 0 bases, with 9 bases remaining between them. This TCR came from a female donor in good health, enrolled as a control in a pregnancy study. This specimen consisted of peripheral blood, obtained in the third trimester of pregnancy. This chain links TRBV10-3 with TRBJ2-6, with no clear D. CDR3 loop: CAISENAGSGANVLTF. The CDR3, as DNA: TGTGCCATCAGTGAAAACGCCGGCTCTGGGGCCAACGTCCTGACTTTC.